Listed below are T cell receptor beta chains from one sample, sequenced in a study of OX40 agonist ivuxolimab in advanced cancers. Sequencing was performed with immunoSEQ multiplex PCR; in TCRdb, only in-frame clones are kept and a portion is missing. The table lists tens of thousands of clones, around 93% of them singletons. The source was CD4+ or CD8+ T cells sorted from blood, collected in a trial of the OX40 agonist ivuxolimab. These receptors originate from an adult with an advanced solid tumor such as melanoma, head and neck, liver or kidney cancer. The CDR3 runs from the conserved cysteine through the conserved F or W. The D gene is left open where the match is weak. Some rows have no size entry. The others give once, few or many, or a class for an expanded clone.

len	v_gene	abundance	d_gene	j_gene	CDR3nt	CDR3aa
15	TRBV6-6	once	TRBD1	TRBJ1-2	TGTGCCAGCAGTTACTCCAGGGGGCTGAACTATGGCTACACCTTC	CASSYSRGLNYGYTF
15	TRBV30	.	TRBD1	TRBJ2-5	TGTGCCTGGAGTGTCGACAGGGTCTTCCAAGAGACCCAGTACTTC	CAWSVDRVFQETQYF
14	TRBV19	.	TRBD1	TRBJ2-2	TGTGCCAGTGAACGGGGACAGGTTACCGGGGAGCTGTTTTTT	CASERGQVTGELFF
17	TRBV4-3	.	TRBD1	TRBJ2-7	TGCGCCAGCAGCCAAGATCCAGCACAGGGGGCAAGGAACGAGCAGTACTTC	CASSQDPAQGARNEQYF
16	TRBV9	.	TRBD1	TRBJ2-1	TGTGCCAGCAGCGAGAGGGACAGGGGGGGCTACAATGAGCAGTTCTTC	CASSERDRGGYNEQFF
14	TRBV7-9	once	TRBD1	TRBJ2-7	TGTGCCAGCAGCCCCGGGACAGAAGACTACGAGCAGTACTTC	CASSPGTEDYEQYF
13	TRBV6-6	once	.	TRBJ2-7	TGTGCCAGCAGTTACTCCACAGGTGGCGAGCAGTACTTC	CASSYSTGGEQYF
13	TRBV5-1	.	.	TRBJ2-7	TGCGCCAGCAGCTGGAAAGGAAGGGACGAGCAGTACTTC	CASSWKGRDEQYF
15	TRBV4-1	.	TRBD1	TRBJ2-2	TGCGCCAGCAGCGACGGACAGGAGAACACCGGGGAGCTGTTTTTT	CASSDGQENTGELFF
18	TRBV5-1	.	TRBD1	TRBJ2-1	TGCGCCAGCAGCGTGGGACAGGGGGGACTAGGAAAGGACAATGAGCAGTTCTTC	CASSVGQGGLGKDNEQFF
12	TRBV27	.	.	TRBJ2-7	TGTGCCAGCGGGGGATACTCCTACGAGCAGTACTTC	CASGGYSYEQYF
15	TRBV5-6	.	.	TRBJ2-5	TGTGCCAGCAGCCCCTATCGGGACCGGATGGGGGACCAGTACTTC	CASSPYRDRMGDQYF
12	TRBV7-9	.	.	TRBJ2-7	TGTGCCAGCAGCTTACCAGCCTACGAGCAGTACTTC	CASSLPAYEQYF
14	TRBV2	.	.	TRBJ2-1	TGTGCCAGCCCTGGACTATTCTCCTACAATGAGCAGTTCTTC	CASPGLFSYNEQFF
15	TRBV4-3	.	TRBD2	TRBJ2-7	TGCGCCAGCAGCCCCGGACTAGCGGTGTCCTACGAGCAGTACTTC	CASSPGLAVSYEQYF
14	TRBV14	.	.	TRBJ2-7	TGTGCCAGCAGCCAAGGGGGGACTGTCGTCGAGCAGTACTTC	CASSQGGTVVEQYF
15	TRBV7-2	.	.	TRBJ2-2	TGTGCCAGCAGCCACGGGACAAATCGAATCGGGGAGCTGTTTTTT	CASSHGTNRIGELFF
15	TRBV6-5	.	.	TRBJ1-1	TGTGCCAGCAGTTACTACGGGGGGGTGGACACTGAAGCTTTCTTT	CASSYYGGVDTEAFF
15	TRBV5-4	.	TRBD1	TRBJ2-5	TGTGCCAGCAGCCGACAGGGGGAACGGTTGGAGACCCAGTACTTC	CASSRQGERLETQYF
16	TRBV7-2	.	.	TRBJ1-2	TGTGCCAGCAGCCCAATCATCCTTGGTAGGGTCTATGGCTACACCTTC	CASSPIILGRVYGYTF
18	TRBV13	.	TRBD2	TRBJ2-1	TGTGCCAGCAGCTCGGGACTAGCGGGTCCCTCGAGATACAATGAGCAGTTCTTC	CASSSGLAGPSRYNEQFF
15	TRBV28	.	.	TRBJ2-7	TGTGCCAGCAGTCCACTAGGGACGGTTTCCTACGAGCAGTACTTC	CASSPLGTVSYEQYF
18	TRBV7-6	.	TRBD2	TRBJ2-1	TGTGCCAGCAGCTTGATAGGAACTAGCGGGAGGGCCAGGGGTGAGCAGTTCTTC	CASSLIGTSGRARGEQFF
16	TRBV7-9	.	TRBD1	TRBJ2-3	TGTGCCAGCAGCCCAACGACCGGGACAGCCACAGATACGCAGTATTTT	CASSPTTGTATDTQYF
13	TRBV19	.	.	TRBJ1-5	TGTGCCAGTAGTATGGATGACCTTCAGCCCCAGCATTTT	CASSMDDLQPQHF
14	TRBV18	.	.	TRBJ2-3	TGTGCCAGCTCACCACCCCACAGATCAGATACGCAGTATTTT	CASSPPHRSDTQYF
15	TRBV21-1	.	.	TRBJ2-7	TGTGCCAGCAGCAGCCTCGTGGATACTACGAGTGAGCAGTACTTC	CASSSLVDTTSEQYF
13	TRBV6-5	.	.	TRBJ1-2	TGTGCCAGCAAACTCACCGCTAACTATGGCTACACCTTC	CASKLTANYGYTF
14	TRBV2	once	.	TRBJ1-4	TGTGCCAGCAGTGCCCGTACTACTAATGAAAAACTGTTTTTT	CASSARTTNEKLFF
13	TRBV6-5	.	TRBD1	TRBJ1-2	TGTGCCAGCAGCACAGGGGCTACCTATGGCTACACCTTC	CASSTGATYGYTF
13	TRBV4-1	once	.	TRBJ1-1	TGCGCCAGCAGCCATAAAATGAACACTGAAGCTTTCTTT	CASSHKMNTEAFF
12	TRBV27	.	.	TRBJ1-4	TGTGCCAGCAGCAACCCTAATGAAAAACTGTTTTTT	CASSNPNEKLFF
15	TRBV4-3	few	.	TRBJ1-5	TGCGCCAGCAGCCAAGTCTTACATAGCAATCAGCCCCAGCATTTT	CASSQVLHSNQPQHF
12	TRBV5-1	.	.	TRBJ2-1	TGCGCCAGCAGCTTGCAAGGCAATGAGCAGTTCTTC	CASSLQGNEQFF
14	TRBV4-1	few	TRBD2	TRBJ2-7	TGCGCCAGCAGCCAAGGGACTAGTTTCTACGAGCAGTACTTC	CASSQGTSFYEQYF
15	TRBV27	.	.	TRBJ1-1	TGTGCCAGCAGTCTAGACAGCCCAATGAACACTGAAGCTTTCTTT	CASSLDSPMNTEAFF
15	TRBV6-1	.	.	TRBJ2-3	TGTGCCAGCAGTGAAGTTGGCAGGCGCACAGATACGCAGTATTTT	CASSEVGRRTDTQYF
16	TRBV7-9	.	TRBD2	TRBJ2-5	TGTGCCAGCAGCCCGCAGGGACTAGCGGGTCAAGAGACCCAGTACTTC	CASSPQGLAGQETQYF
12	TRBV6-1	.	.	TRBJ2-3	TGTGCCAGCAGACAACAGGTAGATACGCAGTATTTT	CASRQQVDTQYF
14	TRBV2	.	.	TRBJ2-7	TGTGCCAGCAGTGGGGAGCCTCCTAGATACGAGCAGTACTTC	CASSGEPPRYEQYF
14	TRBV27	.	.	TRBJ2-1	TGTGCCAGCAGTCCTTCGACGCATTACAATGAGCAGTTCTTC	CASSPSTHYNEQFF
16	TRBV7-2	.	.	TRBJ2-1	TGTGCCAGCAGCTTAGGGACAGACCCCCTAAGGAATGAGCAGTTCTTC	CASSLGTDPLRNEQFF
15	TRBV27	.	.	TRBJ1-5	TGTGCCAGCAGTTTATTAGGTGGGGGGCTCCAGCCCCAGCATTTT	CASSLLGGGLQPQHF
13	TRBV11-2	once	.	TRBJ2-7	TGTGCCAGCAGCTTAGGGCAGTCCTACGAGCAGTACTTC	CASSLGQSYEQYF
16	TRBV4-3	.	TRBD2	TRBJ2-7	TGCGCCAGCAGCCAAGATAGAGGAGCGGGAGACTACGAGCAGTACTTC	CASSQDRGAGDYEQYF
14	TRBV6-5	few	.	TRBJ1-2	TGTGCCAGCAGTTACTCCGGCCAGGGCCGCGGCTACACCTTC	CASSYSGQGRGYTF
15	TRBV6-6	few	TRBD2	TRBJ2-7	TGTGCCAGCAGTCAAAACGGACTAGCGGATTACGAGCAGTACTTC	CASSQNGLADYEQYF
16	TRBV5-1	.	TRBD2	TRBJ2-1	TGCGCCAGCAGCCTCATAGCGGGAGGACCCTACAATGAGCAGTTCTTC	CASSLIAGGPYNEQFF
15	TRBV7-3	.	.	TRBJ2-1	TGTGCCAGCAGCTCGGACCTAGCTTCCTACAATGAGCAGTTCTTC	CASSSDLASYNEQFF
14	TRBV7-9	.	TRBD2	TRBJ2-5	TGTGCCAGCAGCTTAGTCGGGAGCGGGAAGACCCAGTACTTC	CASSLVGSGKTQYF
13	TRBV6-5	once	TRBD1	TRBJ2-7	TGTGCCAGCAGTTACACGACAGGGGACGAGCAGTACTTC	CASSYTTGDEQYF
16	TRBV28	.	.	TRBJ2-1	TGTGCCAGCAGTCGATCCCAGGTCCTCTCCTACAATGAGCAGTTCTTC	CASSRSQVLSYNEQFF
14	TRBV28	.	TRBD2	TRBJ2-7	TGTGCCAGCAGTTTAGGGCGGGGGGCCTACGAGCAGTACTTC	CASSLGRGAYEQYF
11	TRBV20-1	.	.	TRBJ2-1	TGCAGTGCTAGGGGGTACAATGAGCAGTTCTTC	CSARGYNEQFF
15	TRBV7-9	.	TRBD2	TRBJ2-7	TGTGCCAGCAGCTTACCCGGGACTAGCGGAATAGAGCAGTACTTC	CASSLPGTSGIEQYF
15	TRBV5-1	.	TRBD1	TRBJ2-5	TGCGCCAGCAGCTTTTGGACAGGGCTCCAAGAGACCCAGTACTTC	CASSFWTGLQETQYF
14	TRBV13	.	TRBD1	TRBJ1-1	TGTGCCAGCAGCTTAGCGGGACAGATCACTGAAGCTTTCTTT	CASSLAGQITEAFF
14	TRBV7-2	.	.	TRBJ2-7	TGTGCCAGCAGCACCACGGGACCAGACTACGAGCAGTACTTC	CASSTTGPDYEQYF
18	TRBV4-3	.	TRBD2	TRBJ2-7	TGCGCCAGCAGCCAAGATCCCGGGACTAGCGTTCGCTCCTACGAGCAGTACTTC	CASSQDPGTSVRSYEQYF